This is a list of T cell receptor beta chains from one sample in a study of blood T cell repertoires in COVID-19. Measured with immunoSEQ multiplex PCR; TCRdb has only the in-frame clones, and not every one. Found here are a few hundred thousand clones, approximately 88% of them singletons; the top ten hold roughly 1.7%. Sequences were obtained from peripheral blood. All receptors derive from a woman aged 30 to 39 with COVID-19, enrolled during active disease. The CDR3 runs from the conserved cysteine through the conserved F or W. The D gene is left open where the match is weak. Rows may omit the clone size; those that give it use once, few, many or a size class.

d_gene | abundance | j_gene | v_gene | CDR3aa | CDR3nt
NA | once | TRBJ2-3 | TRBV5-1 | CASRTGGPVRATDTQYF | TGCGCCAGCAGGACGGGGGGCCCCGTGAGGGCTACAGATACGCAGTATTTT
TRBD2 | NA | TRBJ2-1 | TRBV29-1 | CSAGDMRRGADNEQFF | TGCAGCGCGGGGGATATGAGGCGGGGGGCCGACAATGAGCAGTTCTTC
NA | NA | TRBJ1-3 | TRBV6-1 | CASSHGHPPGNTIYF | TGTGCCAGCAGTCATGGACATCCCCCTGGAAACACCATATATTTT
TRBD2 | NA | TRBJ2-7 | TRBV7-6 | CASSLNGLAGTYEQYF | TGTGCCAGCAGCTTAAACGGACTAGCGGGCACCTACGAGCAGTACTTC
NA | NA | TRBJ2-3 | TRBV7-6 | CASSLRIQGLRADTQYF | TGTGCCAGCAGCTTACGTATACAGGGCCTCAGGGCAGATACGCAGTATTTT
TRBD2 | NA | TRBJ2-5 | TRBV6-5 | CASKLAGSLETQYF | TGTGCCAGCAAACTAGCGGGGAGTCTAGAGACCCAGTACTTC
TRBD2 | few | TRBJ2-7 | TRBV14 | CASSPRRSSGGYEQYF | TGTGCCAGCAGCCCTCGGCGTAGTAGCGGGGGCTACGAGCAGTACTTC
TRBD1 | once | TRBJ2-2 | TRBV10-1 | CASSEIQGARAGELFF | TGCGCCAGCAGTGAGATCCAGGGGGCTCGGGCCGGGGAGCTGTTTTTT
NA | once | TRBJ1-5 | TRBV11-2 | CASSLGPGIGQPQHF | TGTGCCAGCAGCTTAGGTCCAGGGATAGGTCAGCCCCAGCATTTT
TRBD1 | once | TRBJ2-7 | TRBV19 | CASSIGTGYPYEQYF | TGTGCCAGTAGTATCGGGACAGGTTATCCCTACGAGCAGTACTTC
NA | NA | TRBJ1-5 | TRBV7-2 | CASSSRAGAGNQPQHF | TGTGCCAGCAGCTCCCGGGCGGGAGCTGGCAATCAGCCCCAGCATTTT
TRBD1 | once | TRBJ1-6 | TRBV15 | CATGQGVYSPLHF | TGTGCCACCGGACAGGGAGTTTATTCACCCCTCCACTTT
TRBD1 | once | TRBJ2-1 | TRBV2 | CASSRTGGGYNEQFF | TGTGCCAGCAGTCGGACAGGGGGCGGCTACAATGAGCAGTTCTTC
NA | NA | TRBJ2-2 | TRBV4-1 | CASSQEFSGTGELFF | TGCGCCAGCAGCCAAGAGTTCTCGGGCACCGGGGAGCTGTTTTTT
TRBD2 | NA | TRBJ2-2 | TRBV2 | CASKGGVTTGELFF | TGTGCCAGCAAGGGAGGGGTGACCACCGGGGAGCTGTTTTTT
NA | NA | TRBJ2-2 | TRBV18 | CASSPNTGELFF | TGTGCCAGCTCACCCAACACAGGGGAGCTGTTTTTT